Below, 9 T cell receptor beta chains from the same sample are listed, as sequenced in a study of blood T cell repertoires in COVID-19. TCRdb's copy holds only in-frame clones and misses some; the assay was immunoSEQ multiplex PCR. The table records fewer than 300,000 clones, approximately 89% of them present only once. Sequencing was carried out using PBMCs or T cells enriched from blood (not recorded which). The receptors derive from a woman between 40 and 50 years old with acute COVID-19.

The rearrangement links TRBV5-1 to TRBJ2-3, with 9 bases identical to TRBD2. Trimming removed 0 bases from V and 6 bases from J; junction bases left unmatched: 8. The CDR3 runs to 16 residues. The V gene's germline CDR1 is SGHRS and CDR2 YFSETQ. The CDR3 spells CASSLGAGGPWDTQYF. CDR3 DNA sequence: TGCGCCAGCAGCTTGGGTGCGGGAGGGCCCTGGGATACGCAGTATTTT.

For this clone: Relative to the germline gene, one junction end is altered; a read error may explain this. V usage is TRBV12-3 or TRBV12-4 and J usage is TRBJ1-1; D unclear. The CDR3 is 12 residues long. The CDR3 DNA sequence: TGTGCCAACAGTTTCCGTTTGACTGAAGCTTTCTTT. Protein product: CANSFRLTEAFF.

The rearrangement joins TRBV6-1 to TRBJ2-3; the D is unclear. In germline, CDR1 is MNHNS, CDR2 SASEGT. The CDR3 totals 15 residues. V shed 2 bases and J shed 0 bases, with 9 bases lying between them. In DNA form, the CDR3 reads TGTGCCAGCAGTGAATTGGTCCTAAGCACAGATACGCAGTATTTT. Its translation: CASSELVLSTDTQYF.

Only a few counts were recorded for this clone. CDR3 DNA: TGTGCCAGCAGTCCAATGATACAGGGCGTAGATGGCTACACCTTC. This encodes CASSPMIQGVDGYTF. This chain joins TRBV27 and TRBJ1-2, with TRBD1 as a possible D gene (6 bases). The germline V and J ends were trimmed by 5 bases and 6 bases, with 19 bases remaining between them. CDR3 size: 15 residues. Germline V gene data show CDR1 as MNHEY and CDR2 as SMNVEV (reference sequence).

This sequence joins TRBV7-2 and TRBJ1-5; no firm D call. V was clipped by 2 bases and J by 2 bases, with 4 bases between them. The CDR3 consists of 13 residues. Germline values: CDR1 SGHTA, CDR2 FQGNSA. The CDR3, as DNA: TGTGCCAGCAGCTTAAGAGGCAATCAGCCCCAGCATTTT. It yields the protein CASSLRGNQPQHF.

This clone was detected ten times or more. CDR3 bases: TGTGCCATCAGCACCTACAATGAGCAGTTCTTC. Translating it yields CAISTYNEQFF. This sequence joins TRBV6-5 and TRBJ2-1; D is unresolved. Germline V gene lookup returns CDR1 MNHEY and CDR2 SVGAGI. The CDR3 covers 11 residues. V dropped 10 bases and J dropped 2 bases, with 6 bases sitting between them.

J is TRBJ1-2 and V is TRBV13; the D is unclear. V gave up 3 bases and J gave up 2 bases, with 10 bases separating them. The CDR3 is 14 amino acids. Germline V gene lookup returns CDR1 PRHDT and CDR2 FYEKMQ (reference sequence). The CDR3, as DNA: TGTGCCAGCAGCTTTAGTCGGGGAAACTATGGCTACACCTTC. It yields the protein CASSFSRGNYGYTF.

The chain is built from TRBV2 and TRBJ2-2; D perhaps matches TRBD1 (6 bases). V lost 6 bases and J 4 bases, leaving 12 bases between the germline ends. CDR3 size: 14 residues. Germline V gives CDR1 SNHLY, CDR2 FYNNEI. DNA of the CDR3: TGTGCCAGCAGAAACAGGGTCGGCACCGGGGAGCTGTTTTTT. Amino acid sequence: CASRNRVGTGELFF. Together with reference TRBV2 and TRBJ2-2, the CDR3 gives the full variable domain: EPEVTQTPSHQVTQMGQEVILRCVPISNHLYFYWYRQILGQKVEFLVSFYNNEISEKSEIFDDQFSVERPDGSNFTLKIRSTKLEDSAMYFCASRNRVGTGELFFGEGSRLTVL.

The genes are TRBV3-1 (or the pseudogene TRBV3-2) and TRBJ2-1; 9 nucleotides agree with TRBD2. The CDR3 contains 14 residues. Per the germline V gene, CDR1 is LGHDT and CDR2 is YNNKEL (reference sequence). J lost 4 bases, V lost 8 bases, and 6 bases had no gene match. CDR3 protein: CASQETSGYNEQFF. For the CDR3, the DNA is TGTGCCAGCCAGGAGACTAGCGGATACAATGAGCAGTTCTTC.